The clone carrying this TCR beta chain was observed a handful of times. As yet, its antigen is unknown. Trimming stripped 3 bases from V and 5 bases from J, with 13 bases between. The V gene's germline CDR1 is ENHRY and CDR2 SYGVKD. The CDR3 is 14 amino acids. The record originates from a study of response to subunit inactivated influenza vaccine. Findings and limits, study-wide: Few additional T cells are recruited per seasonal influenza vaccination, authors suggested.

TCRdb used MiXCR to reprocess the RT-PCR reads, holding one entry per CDR3 protein. The sample comprises about 700,000 distinct CDR3 sequences, approximately 14% of which are singletons, and less than 7% rests with the top ten. The rearrangement uses TRBV10-3 and TRBJ2-5; no clear D gene. This TCR derives from a man aged 50 to 60 who received an inactivated influenza vaccine. This material consisted of PBMCs from blood, taken around 15 days before vaccination. The CDR3 DNA is TGTGCCATCAGTGAAAAAGGGCCCCAGGAGACCCAGTACTTC. It encodes CAISEKGPQETQYF.